The T cell receptor (beta chain) described here comes from a study of blood T cell repertoires in COVID-19. For the study at large: The study drew acute and convalescent COVID-19 samples from the United States, Italy and Spain. The cDNA or gDNA used as material had been derived from T cells, B-cell-depleted T cells, or PBMCs.

In the source study's methods: Quantification of nucleated cells was approximated via reference gene primer amplification. Assay used: immunoSEQ multiplex PCR; TCRdb lists only in-frame clones, some missing. D and trimming come from the DNA, and the V and J calls and clone size come from that table. The sample lists tens of thousands of clones, about 81% occurring once. By share of the sample, this clone is medium-sized. Seattle's enrolled individuals joined amid active infection and were then monitored longitudinally. Sequenced material: peripheral blood. This clonotype originated in a woman between 70 and 85 years old with COVID-19, enrolled during active disease.

CDR3: CASNQVLVAGTEAFF. Written as DNA, the CDR3 is TGTGCCAGCAATCAGGTACTAGTTGCGGGCACTGAAGCTTTCTTT. This sequence joins TRBV6-6 and TRBJ1-1; unclear D gene. Trimming took 7 bases from V and 4 from J, leaving 19 bases between them. The CDR3 has 15 residues. Germline CDR1 reads MNHNY; CDR2 reads SVGAGI (reference sequence).